In its sample, the clone carrying this TCR beta chain was seen a few times. The CDR3 extends over 15 amino acids. Germline CDR1 and CDR2: MRHNA and SNTAGT. With 3 bases clipped from V and 5 bases from J, the junction kept 7 bases outside the gene matches. The protocol was immunoSEQ multiplex PCR, while the TCRdb copy is restricted to in-frame clones and leaves out a portion. The sample carries approximately 89,000 clones, more than 75% recorded once. This sample is drawn from a study of blood T cell repertoires in COVID-19. Across the whole study: PBMCs, B-cell-depleted T cells, or T cells were the source of the cDNA or gDNA that made up the material.

The V gene is TRBV6-4, the J gene TRBJ2-3, with 8 nucleotides matching TRBD2. The sequence was collected from a woman aged 70-85 years with acute or convalescent COVID-19. What was sequenced was peripheral blood. The CDR3 is CASSEVAGGVDTQYF. The DNA of the CDR3 is TGTGCCAGCAGTGAGGTCGCGGGAGGAGTAGATACGCAGTATTTT.